The present entry profiles one T cell receptor (beta chain) with its context. Indicated time point: newly diagnosed, previously untreated cHL patient sample. Magnetic negative selection served to purify CD4+ T cells out of PBMCs that had been thawed. Sequenced by immunoSEQ multiplex PCR; TCRdb stores in-frame clones only, minus some. The table records about 22,000 clones, 89% of them present only once. This sample stems from a study of PD-1 blockade in classical Hodgkin lymphoma. The V end lost 2 bases, the J end lost 5 bases, and 9 bases lay between the germline ends. Germline-derived CDR1 and CDR2 are SGHTA and FQGNSA. The CDR3 sequence is 13 residues long.

The chain joins TRBV7-2 to TRBJ2-5; perhaps TRBD1 as D (5 bases). This clonotype originated in a human donor with classical Hodgkin lymphoma. What was sequenced was CD4+ T cells from blood. The CDR3 reads CASSLLWGETQYF. DNA for the CDR3: TGTGCCAGCAGCTTACTATGGGGCGAGACCCAGTACTTC.